The clone carrying this T cell receptor (beta chain) occurred a few times. This entry belongs to a study of T cells in Graves' hyperthyroidism and ophthalmopathy. Stability of Graves' hyperthyroidism was defined as absent ophthalmopathy progression within 18 months. The hyperthyroidism patients had all been newly diagnosed, and their disease duration was under 2 months. Their ages ranged from 18 to 65 years. Lactation, pregnancy, other autoimmune disease or uncontrolled infection led to exclusion of patients. There were TCR beta CDR3 regions amplified from RNA transcripts. The TCR CDR3 first-round RT-PCR relied on the HTBI primer set. MiXCR was run by TCRdb on the multiplex PCR reads, yielding one entry per CDR3 protein. The repertoire holds over 500,000 distinct CDR3 sequences, with 14% as singletons. With 3 bases clipped from V and 4 bases from J, the junction kept 3 bases outside the gene matches. Germline assignment: CDR1 MDHEN and CDR2 SYDVKM. This CDR3 has 15 amino acids.

This chain joins TRBV28 and TRBJ2-3; the match to TRBD2 covers 11 bases. Material: blood. The sequence was collected from a woman aged 40 to 50 with Graves' hyperthyroidism. The CDR3 loop reads CASSFLAGGSDTQYF. In DNA, the CDR3 is TGTGCCAGCAGTTTTCTAGCGGGAGGTTCAGATACGCAGTATTTT.